This section outlines one T cell receptor (beta chain) sequence together with its context. What this receptor recognizes is not known. Base-call qualities are not available, and no considerably larger clone is one nucleotide away. The data were obtained in a study of blood T cell repertoires in COVID-19 (dated by TCRdb to about 2020). For context, the study as a whole: The collaborator samples originated in the United States, Italy and Spain and spanned the acute and convalescent phases of COVID-19. The prospective study material was composed of cDNA or gDNA derived from T cells, B-cell-depleted T cells, or PBMCs. The dataset comprised deeply sampled blood TCRbeta repertoires from subjects exposed to, actively infected with, or recovered from COVID-19. The repertoires were made available in a free public database intended to serve as a resource for research on the immune response to SARS-CoV-2. The samples were drawn from two sources: the first 160 participants of the ongoing ImmuneRACE study, and 1,200 or so subjects contributed by 6 global collaborators. Nearly every sample came with metadata listing a de-identified subject ID, COVID-19 status, age in years and sex. Where available, HLA class I and class II types were obtained from metadata supplied by the sample provider rather than from assay-based typing. General conclusions and limits of the study: How much clinical and demographic metadata was included differed by source and by participant, and the metadata was provided uncurated.

The immunoSEQ Assay, a bias-controlled multiplex PCR, was used to amplify TCRbeta CDR3 regions from genomic DNA. The original methods were these. The number of nucleated cells in each sample was estimated from the amplification of reference gene primers within the assay. Sequence reads were collapsed and filtered to measure the absolute abundance of every unique TCRbeta CDR3 rearrangement. For each sample, productive Simpson clonality was calculated by taking the square root of Simpson's diversity index across productive rearrangements. Drawn from immuneACCESS, this table holds only the in-frame rearrangements with V and J called that TCRdb kept. Clones are partly lost; checked studies trace under half to an unresolved V gene and leave the rest unexplained. V and J calls and clone size are given by that table; D and trimming were obtained from the DNA. This sample has roughly 140,000 clones in its table, and approximately 73% of those were observed once. The top ten clones comprise around 4% of the sample.

Cut back by 2 bases and 4 bases, the V and J ends lie 11 bases apart. The CDR3 holds 14 amino acids from the cysteine to the phenylalanine. The sequence is cut down to CDR3 DNA, 42 bases in frame from base 1. The germline V gene encodes CDR1 MNHEY and CDR2 SMNVEV (reference sequence). The collaborating institutions used their own protocols to collect whole blood in K2EDTA tubes. Collaborator samples were shipped for TCRbeta analysis as frozen whole blood, isolated PBMCs, or DNA extracted from either sample type. Sample: peripheral blood. In this chain, TRBV27 is recombined with TRBJ1-2; TRBD1 could be the D gene, as 5 bases match. This clonotype was obtained from a man between 60 and 70 years old with acute or convalescent COVID-19. The CDR3 has the sequence CASSLHRLSYGYTF. The DNA sequence is TGTGCCAGCAGTTTACACAGGTTAAGCTATGGCTACACCTTC.